Listed below are T cell receptor beta chains from one sample, sequenced in a study of cytomegalovirus exposure and HLA in healthy donors. The table came from immunoSEQ multiplex PCR; TCRdb's copy has only in-frame clones and leaves some out. The profile shows about 130,000 clones, 74% of them singletons. Sequenced: PBMCs. Every receptor here comes from a man aged 18 to 29 in good health and CMV-seropositive. CDR3s include the opening cysteine and the closing phenylalanine or tryptophan.

v_call,j_call,cdr3_aa
TRBV15,TRBJ1-5,CATSRLRQGPQPQHF
TRBV4-2,TRBJ2-7,CASSALTGRAGDEQYF
TRBV6-1,TRBJ1-5,CASTGPNSNQPQHF
TRBV2,TRBJ2-4,CASSAYFTGLLQYF
TRBV5-1,TRBJ1-6,CASSLVINSPLHF
TRBV6-6,TRBJ2-7,CASSQFGGGWYEQYF
TRBV15,TRBJ1-4,CATSRDSGRGRVKEKLFF
TRBV30,TRBJ2-7,CAWSEQGYEQYF
TRBV28,TRBJ2-6,CASSWAGGSGANVLTF
TRBV6-5,TRBJ2-5,CASTSWGGLQETQYF
TRBV28,TRBJ1-5,CASSLWAGTPRQPQHF
TRBV5-6,NA,CASSLTTSYEQYF
TRBV2,TRBJ1-4,CASSEEGGLEKLFF
TRBV10-3,TRBJ2-5,CAISGGTSVETQYF
TRBV7-6,TRBJ1-1,CASSLGTGKDEAFF
TRBV5-5,TRBJ2-7,CASSPLAAYEQYF
TRBV6-1,TRBJ2-3,CASSELGGSTDTQYF
TRBV6-4,TRBJ1-2,CASSDSTGEGYTF
TRBV6-5,TRBJ1-5,CASSYSWRANQPQHF
TRBV19,TRBJ1-5,CASSYQGSNQPRHF
TRBV29-1,TRBJ2-5,CSVQVTQETQYF
TRBV15,TRBJ1-6,CATSRDPTGSLHF
TRBV13,TRBJ2-6,CASSLGLAGTGANVLTF
TRBV4-2,TRBJ2-1,CASSLRDRNNEQFF
TRBV28,TRBJ1-6,CASRTQGSPLHF
TRBV18,TRBJ1-1,CASSPRMGRTNTEAFF